The 14 T cell receptor beta chains below all came from one sample that was sequenced in a study of patients and donors after allogeneic stem cell transplantation. TCRdb passed the RT-PCR reads through MiXCR, listing each CDR3 protein once. The sample contains about 200,000 distinct CDR3 sequences, around two fifths of which appear only once. Material: blood, either unsorted or a sorted T cell fraction (not recorded which). These receptors were collected from a human donor who was either an allogeneic HSCT recipient or a stem cell or donor lymphocyte infusion donor (not recorded which). It is not recorded whose cells these are; they may come from a transplant donor.

This clonotype was seen a few times. The chain is built from TRBV3-1 and TRBJ2-1; the match to TRBD2 covers 7 bases. The trim removed 0 bases at V and 3 bases at J, leaving 8 bases unmatched. The CDR3 spans 17 residues. Germline V CDR1 and CDR2: LGHDT, YNNKEL (reference sequence). CDR3: CASSQDGPLADYNEQFF. The CDR3 DNA reads TGTGCCAGCAGCCAAGATGGGCCCCTAGCGGACTACAATGAGCAGTTCTTC.

This clonotype was picked up a small number of times. The chain links TRBV27 to TRBJ2-3; tentatively, D is TRBD1 or TRBD2 (5 bases each). CDR1 and CDR2 from the germline V gene are MNHEY and SMNVEV (reference sequence). The V gene lost 9 bases and the J gene lost 4 bases, with 14 bases spanning the gap. This CDR3 contains 13 residues. CDR3 in DNA: TGTGCCAGTGGGGCGTGGGAGTCAGATACGCAGTATTTT. Protein sequence: CASGAWESDTQYF.

This clonotype appeared a few times. This chain links TRBV12-3 or TRBV12-4 with TRBJ1-1; tentative D call: TRBD1 (5 bases). CDR3 length: 15 amino acids. Trimming removed 1 base from V and 0 bases from J, with 9 bases in between. As DNA, the CDR3 is TGTGCCAGCAGTTTAGGACAGTCCATGAACACTGAAGCTTTCTTT. It encodes CASSLGQSMNTEAFF.

The gene calls are TRBV3-1 and TRBJ1-1; maybe TRBD1 (5 bases). Germline V gene lookup returns CDR1 LGHDT and CDR2 YNNKEL (reference sequence). The CDR3 covers 15 residues. V gave up 1 base and J gave up 7 bases, with 16 bases separating them. The CDR3 region is CASSQGWGRPFEAFF. For the CDR3, the DNA is TGTGCCAGCAGCCAAGGATGGGGCAGACCGTTTGAAGCTTTCTTT.

This clonotype was seen only once. The chain employs TRBV2 and TRBJ2-2; D remains ambiguous. The CDR3 has 15 amino acids. Germline V gene sequence: CDR1 SNHLY, CDR2 FYNNEI. Trimming took off 4 bases at V and 1 base at J, with 10 bases between the two ends. CDR3 bases: TGTGCCAGCAGTGTGACCCGAATGAACACCGGGGAGCTGTTTTTT. It is translated as CASSVTRMNTGELFF.

The chain is built from TRBV21-1 and TRBJ2-7; TRBD2 is the table's D call and was not checked against the DNA. TRBV21-1 represents a pseudogene. There are 15 residues in the CDR3. CDR3 DNA sequence: TGTGCCAGCAGCAGATCCCAGCGGGAGGGCTACGAGCAGTACTTC. The encoded protein is CASSRSQREGYEQYF.

A few counts support this clonotype. The V gene is TRBV6-5, the J gene TRBJ1-4; no definite D call. The length of the CDR3 is 16 residues. V lost 2 bases, J lost 1 base, and 11 bases lay in between. Germline-derived CDR1 and CDR2 are MNHEY and SVGAGI. The CDR3 sequence: CASSYGPPETNEKLFF. The CDR3, as DNA: TGTGCCAGCAGTTACGGACCCCCAGAAACTAATGAAAAACTGTTTTTT.

The chain carries TRBV29-1 and TRBJ1-1; unclear D gene. The CDR3 runs to 10 residues. V dropped 7 bases and J dropped 8 bases, with 11 bases sitting between them. Germline assignment: CDR1 SQVTM and CDR2 ANQGSEA. This chain's CDR3 is CSAPEGEAFF. CDR3 bases: TGCAGCGCCCCCGAAGGAGAAGCTTTCTTT. The full variable domain, in which reference TRBV29-1 and TRBJ1-1 provide the parts outside the CDR3, is SAVISQKPSRDICQRGTSLTIQCQVDSQVTMMFWYRQQPGQSLTLIATANQGSEATYESGFVIDKFPISRPNLTFSTLTVSNMSPEDSSIYLCSAPEGEAFFGQGTRLTVV.

The V call is TRBV12-3 or TRBV12-4, the J call TRBJ2-1; the D gene is possibly TRBD2 (6 bases). This CDR3 is built from 14 residues. The V gene lost 6 bases and the J gene lost 8 bases, with 17 bases spanning the gap. The CDR3 nucleotides are TGTGCCAGCAGCACTCCGACTAGTCTCCATGAGCAGTTCTTC. This codes for CASSTPTSLHEQFF.

This clonotype occurred a few times. The V call is TRBV15, the J call TRBJ2-4, with 12 bases matching TRBD1. In germline, CDR1 is LNHNV, CDR2 YYDKDF (reference sequence). J gave up 6 bases and V 1 base, and 7 bases lay outside the gene matches. The CDR3 loop spans 17 amino acids. CDR3 bases: TGTGCCACCAGCAGAGGATATCCGGGACAGGGGGCAAACATTCAGTACTTC. It specifies CATSRGYPGQGANIQYF. The variable domain in full, with the rest retrieved from reference TRBV15 and TRBJ2-4, is DAMVIQNPRYQVTQFGKPVTLSCSQTLNHNVMYWYQQKSSQAPKLLFHYYDKDFNNEADTPDNFQSRRPNTSFCFLDIRSPGLGDTAMYLCATSRGYPGQGANIQYFGAGTRLSVL.

The chain joins TRBV29-1 to TRBJ2-1; D perhaps matches TRBD1 (5 bases). Between the trimmed V and J ends, which lost 4 bases and 1 base, there was a span of 11 bases. The CDR3 extends over 14 amino acids. Germline V lookup: CDR1 SQVTM, CDR2 ANQGSEA. CDR3 in DNA: TGCAGCGTTGTCCAGGGAAGATCCTACAATGAGCAGTTCTTC. This sequence encodes CSVVQGRSYNEQFF.

The rearrangement links TRBV12-3 or TRBV12-4 to TRBJ2-1; TRBD2 matches at 7 bases. This CDR3 spans 15 amino acids. The V and J ends lost 1 base and 8 bases, in that order; junction bases with no gene match: 8. CDR3: CASSLVGGRMDEQFF. CDR3 DNA sequence: TGTGCCAGCAGTTTAGTGGGCGGGAGAATGGATGAGCAGTTCTTC.

The V and J genes are TRBV7-2 and TRBJ1-2; possibly TRBD1 for D (6 bases). There are 12 residues in the CDR3. CDR1 and CDR2 (germline): SGHTA, FQGNSA. Trimming removed 4 bases from V and 4 bases from J, with 7 bases in between. The CDR3 DNA sequence: TGTGCCAGCAGCTCGACAGGCTATGGCTACACCTTC. This encodes CASSSTGYGYTF.

V is TRBV10-3 and J is TRBJ2-3; TRBD2 agrees at 10 bases. The V and J ends lost 10 bases and 0 bases, in that order; junction bases with no gene match: 4. The germline gives CDR1 ENHRY, CDR2 SYGVKD. CDR3 length: 14 amino acids. For the CDR3, the DNA is TGTGCCACCGGACTAGCGGACAGCACAGATACGCAGTATTTT. It is translated as CATGLADSTDTQYF.